This entry is about one T cell receptor beta chain. The target antigen is unknown. The assay was immunoSEQ multiplex PCR, and TCRdb's table has in-frame clones only and misses some. The sample includes 140,000 to 150,000 clones, roughly 86% of them seen just once. V lost 5 bases and J 4 bases, leaving 4 bases between the germline ends. This CDR3 region has 11 residues. The data stem from a study of T cell responses to AZD1222 COVID-19 vaccine. The analysis combined second doses at about 4 or about 12 weeks. The study's findings and limits: Donors, mostly white British, included more females; clonal diversity was possibly underestimated. Elevations in Spike-specific TCR breadth and depth followed administration of two AZD1222 doses.

The receptor comes from an adult who received the AZD1222 COVID-19 vaccine. The sequences come from peripheral blood, collected 28 days after the second AZD1222 dose. The V gene is TRBV12-3 or TRBV12-4, the J gene TRBJ2-3; D remains ambiguous. This CDR3 is CASSPADTQYF. The CDR3 nucleotides read TGTGCCAGCAGTCCTGCAGATACGCAGTATTTT.